A single sample gave rise to the 19 T cell receptor beta chains below, sequenced in a study of tumor and adjacent non-tumor tissue in lung cancer. A modified ARM-PCR protocol with three rounds of nested PCR amplified TCRbeta. TCRdb recomputed calls from the multiplex PCR reads with MiXCR, one row per CDR3 protein. Here the sample spans 120,000 or so distinct CDR3 sequences, 66% being singletons. No cell sorting was done before RNA was extracted from the tissue. The sample taken for sequencing was lung tumor tissue. The receptors originated from a man aged 25 to 40 with non-small cell lung cancer.

Notes on this clonotype: One end of the junction is discordant with germline, which a read error may explain. The V and J genes are TRBV5-4 and TRBJ2-2, with D perhaps TRBD1 or TRBD2 (6 bases each). Germline V gene sequence: CDR1 SGHNT, CDR2 YYREEE (reference sequence). CDR3 size: 16 residues. As DNA, the CDR3 is TGTGTCAGCAGCTACTCCGGGGGCGCGAATACCGGGGAGCTGTTTTTT. It translates to CVSSYSGGANTGELFF.

About this clonotype: This may stem from a read error, because a much larger clone lies one nucleotide away. The rearrangement links TRBV6-2 or TRBV6-3 to TRBJ2-7; 7 bases are shared with TRBD2. Per the germline V gene, CDR1 is MNHEY and CDR2 is SVGEGT. Germline trimming cut 8 bases from V and 1 base from J; bases unmatched to any gene: 14. CDR3 length: 16 residues. As DNA, the CDR3 is TGTGCCAGCGAAACGCAGGCGGGAGTACGTTCCTACGAGCAGTACTTC. Translated: CASETQAGVRSYEQYF.

This clonotype was seen a few times. Given a much more abundant clone one base away, this may be a read error. V is TRBV11-3 and J is TRBJ2-2; the match to TRBD2 covers 9 bases. The CDR3 loop spans 15 amino acids. CDR1 is SGHNT and CDR2 is YENEEA in the germline V gene. Germline trimming cut 7 bases from V and 9 bases from J; bases unmatched to any gene: 12. The CDR3 region is CASTSAGGETWELFF. CDR3 in DNA: TGTGCCAGCACTTCGGCGGGGGGGGAAACCTGGGAGCTGTTTTTT.

Remarks on this clonotype: At one end the junction does not follow the germline gene, possibly because of a read error. J is TRBJ1-1 and V is TRBV29-1; unclear D gene. The length of the CDR3 is 11 residues. Per the germline V gene, CDR1 is SQVTM and CDR2 is ANQGSEA. The CDR3 loop reads CGVACDTEAFF. CDR3 sequence (DNA): TGCGGCGTTGCCTGTGACACTGAAGCTTTCTTT.

This clonotype was recorded at least ten times. This chain uses TRBV7-8 with TRBJ2-7; TRBD1 matches at 10 bases. Germline CDR1 reads SGHVS; CDR2 reads FQNEAQ. There are 15 residues in the CDR3. The V segment lost 5 bases and the J segment 4 bases; nucleotides outside the gene matches: 8. CDR3: CASSLAPGQGYEQYF. CDR3 DNA sequence: TGTGCCAGCAGCCTCGCCCCGGGACAGGGGTACGAGCAGTACTTC.

As for this clonotype: A read error is possible here, since a much larger clone lies one base away. This sequence joins TRBV5-4 and TRBJ1-5; perhaps TRBD1 as D (5 bases). Trimming stripped 7 bases from V and 5 bases from J, with 13 bases between. The CDR3 length is 13 residues. Germline lookup yields CDR1 SGHNT and CDR2 YYREEE (reference sequence). This CDR3 reads CASCGGRDQPQHF. The DNA for the CDR3 is TGTGCCAGCTGCGGGGGGAGGGATCAGCCCCAGCATTTT.

Notes on this clonotype: Sequence at one end of the junction differs from germline and may be a read error. The V and J genes are TRBV6-6 and TRBJ1-3; D is unclear. The CDR3 is 15 residues long. Germline V gives CDR1 MNHNY, CDR2 SVGAGI (reference sequence). CDR3: CASSYAELSGNTTYF. The CDR3 coding sequence is TGTGCCAGCAGTTACGCGGAGCTCTCTGGAAACACCACATATTTT.

On this clonotype: One junction end does not reproduce the germline sequence, and a read error may be involved. The CDR3 reads CASSLGPGTDYGNTF. In DNA, the CDR3 is TGTGCCAGCAGCTTGGGTCCGGGAACTGACTATGGCAACACCTTC. The V and J genes are TRBV5-6 and TRBJ1-2; no reliable D call. Germline-derived CDR1 and CDR2 are SGHDT and YYEEEE. The CDR3 length is 15 residues.

The chain links TRBV10-3 to TRBJ2-1; D unclear. The germline V and J ends were trimmed by 2 bases and 9 bases, with 8 bases remaining between them. CDR1 is ENHRY and CDR2 is SYGVKD in the germline V gene. The CDR3 is 12 amino acids. CDR3 loop: CAISEEIREQFF. DNA of the CDR3: TGTGCCATCAGTGAGGAGATACGTGAGCAGTTCTTC.

The chain is built from TRBV4-3 and TRBJ2-1; D might be TRBD1 (6 bases). V lost 3 bases and J lost 10, with 16 bases in between. CDR1 LGHNA and CDR2 YSLEER come from the germline V gene. This CDR3 spans 14 amino acids. DNA for the CDR3: TGCGCCAGCAGCCAGGATTACATGGACAGCGAGCAGTTCTTC. Encoded protein: CASSQDYMDSEQFF.

On this clonotype itself: A much more abundant neighbour one base away suggests this may be a read error. The V call is TRBV6-5, the J call TRBJ2-7; 8 bases align to TRBD2. The CDR3 length is 14 residues. Germline V lookup: CDR1 MNHEY, CDR2 SVGAGI. DNA of the CDR3: TGTGCCAGCAATTACGGGGGGGCTTCCTACGAGCAGTACTTC. Its protein product is CASNYGGASYEQYF.

This clonotype was detected only once. A much larger clone lies a single base off, so this may be a read error. The CDR3 is CASCEWTGNYGYTF. The CDR3 coding sequence is TGTGCCAGCTGTGAATGGACGGGTAACTATGGCTACACCTTC. The chain combines TRBV6-1 with TRBJ1-2; no definite D call. CDR1 is MNHNS and CDR2 is SASEGT in the germline V gene. The CDR3 runs 14 residues.

The sample holds many counts of this clonotype. The V gene is TRBV11-3, the J gene TRBJ2-5; TRBD2 agrees at 12 bases. This CDR3 comprises 16 residues. J lost 5 bases, V lost 1 base, and 5 bases had no gene match. Germline V gene data show CDR1 as SGHNT and CDR2 as YENEEA. This chain's CDR3 is CASSLGLAGEGETQYF. DNA for the CDR3: TGTGCCAGCAGCTTAGGACTAGCGGGAGAGGGGGAGACCCAGTACTTC.

As concerns this clonotype: Sequence at one end of the junction differs from germline and may be a read error. This rearrangement joins TRBV7-8 to TRBJ2-3; 7 bases align to TRBD2. The V gene's germline CDR1 is SGHVS and CDR2 FQNEAQ. The CDR3 consists of 16 residues. CDR3 DNA: TGTGTCAGCAAGCCCAGGACTAGTGGCATTCCAGATACGCAGTATTTT. This encodes CVSKPRTSGIPDTQYF.

The gene calls are TRBV11-2 and TRBJ2-7; TRBD1 is a possible D gene (5 bases). Germline V gene lookup returns CDR1 SGHAT and CDR2 FQNNGV. V was pared by 4 bases and J by 2 bases, with 18 bases between. The CDR3 sequence is 16 residues long. The CDR3 DNA is TGTGCCAGCAGCTCTGTGACAGCCCTTCGTGCCTACGAGCAGTACTTC. Its protein is CASSSVTALRAYEQYF.

This clonotype has a single count. One end of the junction does not line up with germline, which may come from a read error. CDR3 DNA sequence: TGCGCCAGCGGCCCTACTCTAGCGGGGTCTTACAATGAGCAGTTCTTC. Translated, it gives CASGPTLAGSYNEQFF. V gene TRBV4-2 combines with J gene TRBJ2-1; TRBD2 matches at 9 bases. The germline gives CDR1 LGHNA, CDR2 YNFKEQ. The CDR3 loop spans 16 amino acids.

The rearrangement uses TRBV5-5 and TRBJ2-3; 9 bases agree with TRBD1. The CDR3 is 16 amino acids. Germline-derived CDR1 and CDR2 are SGHKS and YYEKEE (reference sequence). V dropped 0 bases and J dropped 2; count of bases not matched to a gene: 4. CDR3 in DNA: TGTGCCAGCAGCTTGGTACAGGGGGCCGCCACAGATACGCAGTATTTT. Residues: CASSLVQGAATDTQYF.

Of note for this clonotype: The CDR3 does not close with the conserved phenylalanine or tryptophan, likely indicating a read error. V is TRBV20-1 and J is TRBJ2-6, with D perhaps matching TRBD2 (7 bases). Germline V gives CDR1 DFQATT, CDR2 SNEGSKA (reference sequence). The CDR3 extends over 16 amino acids. V lost 6 bases to trimming and J lost 2 bases, with 17 bases between them. CDR3 nucleotides: TGCAGTGCCCAGAGGCAGGGGAGGGCTGGGGCCAACGTCCTGACTTAC. Protein: CSAQRQGRAGANVLTY.

Concerning this clonotype itself: Just one base apart from a much larger clone, this may be a read error. The chain joins TRBV6-2 or TRBV6-3 to TRBJ2-2, with TRBD2 matching over 10 bases. This CDR3 contains 15 residues. Germline loops: CDR1 MNHEY, CDR2 SVGEGT. CDR3 coding DNA: TGTGCCAGCAGTTACGGGACTAGCGACACCTGGGAGCTGTTTTTT. It encodes CASSYGTSDTWELFF.